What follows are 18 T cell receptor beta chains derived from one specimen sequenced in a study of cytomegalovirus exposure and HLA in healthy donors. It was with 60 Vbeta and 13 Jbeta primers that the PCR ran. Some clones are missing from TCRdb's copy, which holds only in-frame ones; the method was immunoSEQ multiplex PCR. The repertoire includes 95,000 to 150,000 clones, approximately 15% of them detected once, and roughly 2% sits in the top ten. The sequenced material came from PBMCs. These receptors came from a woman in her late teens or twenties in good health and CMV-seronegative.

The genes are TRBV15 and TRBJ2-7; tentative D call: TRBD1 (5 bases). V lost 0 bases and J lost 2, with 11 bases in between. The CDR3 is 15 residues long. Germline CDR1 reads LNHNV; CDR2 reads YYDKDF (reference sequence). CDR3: CATSRDRTNTYEQYF. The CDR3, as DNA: TGTGCCACCAGCAGAGACCGGACAAATACCTACGAGCAGTACTTC.

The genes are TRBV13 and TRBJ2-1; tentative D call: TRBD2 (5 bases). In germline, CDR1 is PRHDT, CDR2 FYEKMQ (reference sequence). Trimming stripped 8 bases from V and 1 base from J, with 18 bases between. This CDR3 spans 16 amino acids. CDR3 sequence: CASQATGGLSYNEQFF. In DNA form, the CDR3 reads TGTGCCAGCCAGGCGACGGGCGGGCTGTCCTACAATGAGCAGTTCTTC.

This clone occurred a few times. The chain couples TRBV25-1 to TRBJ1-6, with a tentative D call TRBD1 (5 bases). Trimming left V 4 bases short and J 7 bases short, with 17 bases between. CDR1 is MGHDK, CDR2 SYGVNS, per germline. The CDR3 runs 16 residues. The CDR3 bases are TGTGCCAGCAGTGCCTATTTAGGGGCGCGGAATTCACCCCTCCACTTT. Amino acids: CASSAYLGARNSPLHF. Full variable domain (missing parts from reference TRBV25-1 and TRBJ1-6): EADIYQTPRYLVIGTGKKITLECSQTMGHDKMYWYQQDPGMELHLIHYSYGVNSTEKGDLSSESTVSRIRTEHFPLTLESARPSHTSQYLCASSAYLGARNSPLHFGNGTRLTVT.

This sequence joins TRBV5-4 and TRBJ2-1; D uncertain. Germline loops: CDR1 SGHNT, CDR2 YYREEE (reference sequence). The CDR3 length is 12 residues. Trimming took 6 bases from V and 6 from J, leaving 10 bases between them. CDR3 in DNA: TGTGCCAGCATCAAACACCCCAATGAGCAGTTCTTC. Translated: CASIKHPNEQFF.

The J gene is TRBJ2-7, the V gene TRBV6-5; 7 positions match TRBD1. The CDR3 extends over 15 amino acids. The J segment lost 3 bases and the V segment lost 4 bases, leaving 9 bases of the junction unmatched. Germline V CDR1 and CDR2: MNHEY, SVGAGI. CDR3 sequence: CASSSTGSRSYEQYF. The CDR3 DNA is TGTGCCAGCAGTTCGACAGGGAGTAGGAGCTACGAGCAGTACTTC.

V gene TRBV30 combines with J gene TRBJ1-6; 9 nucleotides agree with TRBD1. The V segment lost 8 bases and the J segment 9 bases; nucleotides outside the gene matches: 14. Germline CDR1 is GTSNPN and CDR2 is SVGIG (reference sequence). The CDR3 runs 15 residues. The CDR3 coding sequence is TGTGCCGGAGATAGATCTGGGACAGGGAGTTCACCCCTCCACTTT. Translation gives CAGDRSGTGSSPLHF. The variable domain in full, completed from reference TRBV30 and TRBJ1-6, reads SQTIHQWPATLVQPVGSPLSLECTVEGTSNPNLYWYRQAAGRGLQLLFYSVGIGQISSEVPQNLSASRPQDRQFILSSKKLLLSDSGFYLCAGDRSGTGSSPLHFGNGTRLTVT.

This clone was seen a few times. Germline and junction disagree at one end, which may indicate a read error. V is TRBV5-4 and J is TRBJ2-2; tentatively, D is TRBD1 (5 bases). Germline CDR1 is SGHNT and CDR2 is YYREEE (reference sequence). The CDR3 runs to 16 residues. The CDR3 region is CASRLAGQTNTGELFF. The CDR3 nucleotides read TGTGCCAGCAGATTGGCAGGGCAGACGAACACCGGGGAGCTGTTTTTT.

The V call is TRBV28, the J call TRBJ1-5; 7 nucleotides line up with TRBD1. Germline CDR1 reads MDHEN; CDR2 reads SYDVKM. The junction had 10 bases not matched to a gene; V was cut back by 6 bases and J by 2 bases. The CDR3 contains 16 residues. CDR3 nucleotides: TGTGCCAGCAGCCCTAAGCTAGGGGGCGGCAATCAGCCCCAGCATTTT. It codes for CASSPKLGGGNQPQHF.

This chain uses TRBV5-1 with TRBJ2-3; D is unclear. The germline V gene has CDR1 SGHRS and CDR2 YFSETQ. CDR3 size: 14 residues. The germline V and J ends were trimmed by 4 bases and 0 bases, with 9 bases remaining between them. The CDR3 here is CASSPESSTDTQYF. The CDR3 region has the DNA TGCGCCAGCAGCCCGGAGTCTAGCACAGATACGCAGTATTTT.

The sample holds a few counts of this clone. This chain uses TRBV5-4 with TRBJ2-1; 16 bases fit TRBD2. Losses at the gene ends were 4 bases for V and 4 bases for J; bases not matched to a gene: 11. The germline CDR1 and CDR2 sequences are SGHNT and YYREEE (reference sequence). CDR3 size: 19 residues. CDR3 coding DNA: TGTGCCAGCAGCCGCGAAGGGACTAGCGGGGGGGCCTGGTACAATGAGCAGTTCTTC. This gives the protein CASSREGTSGGAWYNEQFF.

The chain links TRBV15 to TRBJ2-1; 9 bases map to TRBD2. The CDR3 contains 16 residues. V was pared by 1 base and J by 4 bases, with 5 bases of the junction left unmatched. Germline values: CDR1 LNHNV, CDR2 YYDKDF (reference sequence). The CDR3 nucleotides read TGTGCCACCAGCAGAGCCCTAGCGGGGAGGTACAATGAGCAGTTCTTC. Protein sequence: CATSRALAGRYNEQFF.

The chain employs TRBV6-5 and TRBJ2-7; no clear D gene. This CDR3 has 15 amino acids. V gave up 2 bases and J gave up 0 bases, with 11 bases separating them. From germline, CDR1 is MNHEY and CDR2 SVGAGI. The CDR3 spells CASSYGQARSYEQYF. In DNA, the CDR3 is TGTGCCAGCAGTTACGGGCAGGCTCGCTCCTACGAGCAGTACTTC.

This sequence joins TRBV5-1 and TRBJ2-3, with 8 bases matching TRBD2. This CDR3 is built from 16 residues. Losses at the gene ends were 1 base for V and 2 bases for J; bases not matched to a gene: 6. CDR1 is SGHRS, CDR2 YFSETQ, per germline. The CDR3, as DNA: TGCGCCAGCAGCTTGAGGGCGGGAGGACTCACAGATACGCAGTATTTT. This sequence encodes CASSLRAGGLTDTQYF.

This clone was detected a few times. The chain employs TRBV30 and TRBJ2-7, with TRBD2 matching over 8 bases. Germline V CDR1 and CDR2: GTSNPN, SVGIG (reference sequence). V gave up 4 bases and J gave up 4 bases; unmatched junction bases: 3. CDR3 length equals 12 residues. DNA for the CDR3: TGTGCCTGGACTCCTAGCGGGTACGAGCAGTACTTC. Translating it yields CAWTPSGYEQYF.

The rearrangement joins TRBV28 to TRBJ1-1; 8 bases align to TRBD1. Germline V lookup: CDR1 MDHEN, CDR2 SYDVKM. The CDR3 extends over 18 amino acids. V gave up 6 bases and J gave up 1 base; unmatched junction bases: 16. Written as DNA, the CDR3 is TGTGCCAGCAGCCCCTGGGGACAGGACCGCGAACGGAACACTGAAGCTTTCTTT. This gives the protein CASSPWGQDRERNTEAFF.

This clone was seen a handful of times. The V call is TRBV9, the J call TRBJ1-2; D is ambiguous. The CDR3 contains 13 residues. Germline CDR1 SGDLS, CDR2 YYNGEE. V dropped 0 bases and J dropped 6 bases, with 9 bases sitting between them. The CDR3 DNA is TGTGCCAGCAGCGTAGGCTATTCTGATGGCTACACCTTC. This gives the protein CASSVGYSDGYTF. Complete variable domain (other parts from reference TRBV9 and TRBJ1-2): DSGVTQTPKHLITATGQRVTLRCSPRSGDLSVYWYQQSLDQGLQFLIQYYNGEERAKGNILERFSAQQFPDLHSELNLSSLELGDSALYFCASSVGYSDGYTFGSGTRLTVV.

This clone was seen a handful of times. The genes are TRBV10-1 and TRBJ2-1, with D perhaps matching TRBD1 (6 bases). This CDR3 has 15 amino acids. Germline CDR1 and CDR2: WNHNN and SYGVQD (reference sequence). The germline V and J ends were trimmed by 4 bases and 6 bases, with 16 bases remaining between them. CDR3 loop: CASSAWQGKANEQFF. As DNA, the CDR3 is TGCGCCAGCAGTGCTTGGCAGGGGAAAGCCAATGAGCAGTTCTTC.

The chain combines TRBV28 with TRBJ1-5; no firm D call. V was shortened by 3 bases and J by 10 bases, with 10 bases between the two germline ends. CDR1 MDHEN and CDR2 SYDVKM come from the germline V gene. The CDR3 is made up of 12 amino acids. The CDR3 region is CASSFSGSPQHF. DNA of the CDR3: TGTGCCAGCAGTTTTTCAGGATCCCCCCAGCATTTT.